The clone carrying this T cell receptor (beta chain) has a count of ten or more. Its specificity is not known. Time point reported: persistent/refractory GD, antithyroid drugs over 5 years with positive TRAb. TCR sequences were obtained from RNA taken from PBMCs. This sample is drawn from a study of regulatory T cells in long-lasting Graves disease. HTBI primers from iRepertoire and Arm-PCR of CDR3 regions yielded the TCR beta libraries. TCRdb reprocessed the multiplex PCR reads via MiXCR and lists one record per CDR3 protein. The sample has some 370,000 distinct CDR3 sequences, about 20% seen once. Notes on the study in general: Limited samples may have lowered accuracy.

The length of the CDR3 is 13 residues. V gave up 5 bases and J gave up 3 bases, with 11 bases separating them. Germline lookup yields CDR1 SGHAT and CDR2 FQNNGV. This TCR derives from a female donor with Graves disease. The starting material was peripheral blood mononuclear cells (PBMCs), obtained when the disease was refractory, from a patient treated with antithyroid drugs. The chain recombines TRBV11-2 with TRBJ2-7; D is uncertain. For the CDR3, the DNA is TGTGCCAGCAGCAAAAGTATAGACTACGAGCAGTACTTC. Its protein is CASSKSIDYEQYF. Looking up the rest from reference TRBV11-2 and TRBJ2-7 gives the full variable domain: EAGVAQSPRYKIIEKRQSVAFWCNPISGHATLYWYQQILGQGPKLLIQFQNNGVVDDSQLPKDRFSAERLKGVDSTLKIQPAKLEDSAVYLCASSKSIDYEQYFGPGTRLTVT.